The 19 T cell receptor beta chains below all came from one sample that was sequenced in a study of response to subunit inactivated influenza vaccine (dated by TCRdb to between 2017 and 2018). The library relied on RT-PCR. Sequencing used an Illumina HiSeq 2500. The public sequencing data were trimmed at Q25 with fastp and processed into clonotypes with MiXCR by TCRdb, which kept only in-frame beta chains. Entries that share a CDR3 protein sequence are merged under the most common genes and DNA. This sample lists roughly 500,000 distinct CDR3 sequences; roughly 23% were detected once. The ten largest clonotypes hold about 3% of the sample. The data were also submitted as part of a second study, on T cells expressing NK-cell markers. Per that second paper: TCR beta cDNA libraries were made by 5'RACE template switching that added a universal primer site and unique molecular identifiers.

The sequenced sample was CD4+ T cells sorted from PBMCs, obtained 11 to 12 days after vaccination. The receptors were sampled from a man between 45 and 60 years old who received an inactivated influenza vaccine. Donor details come from another sample of the same person, matched by shared clones.

The V gene is TRBV10-3, the J gene TRBJ2-7; D remains ambiguous. V was shortened by 6 bases and J by 3 bases, with 12 bases between the two germline ends. CDR1 ENHRY and CDR2 SYGVKD come from the germline V gene. CDR3 length: 13 amino acids. The CDR3 is CAIRGPVGYEQYF. CDR3 in DNA: TGTGCCATCAGAGGTCCGGTGGGCTACGAGCAGTACTTC.

At least ten counts were recorded for this clonotype. The J gene is TRBJ1-6, the V gene TRBV28; 7 nucleotides agree with TRBD1. With 7 bases clipped from V and 7 bases from J, the junction kept 4 bases outside the gene matches. CDR1 and CDR2 (germline): MDHEN, SYDVKM. The CDR3 contains 13 residues. The DNA for the CDR3 is TGTGCCAGCATACGACAGGGCAATTCACCCCTCCACTTT. Protein: CASIRQGNSPLHF.

The chain recombines TRBV7-8 with TRBJ2-7; 16 nucleotides match TRBD2. CDR1 is SGHVS, CDR2 FQNEAQ, per germline. The CDR3 spans 17 residues. With 5 bases clipped from V and 1 base from J, the junction kept 5 bases outside the gene matches. CDR3 protein: CASSPGLAGGASYEQYF. The DNA of the CDR3 is TGTGCCAGCAGCCCGGGACTAGCGGGGGGGGCTTCCTACGAGCAGTACTTC.

The rearrangement uses TRBV11-2 and TRBJ2-5; D remains unclear. This CDR3 region has 14 residues. Germline V CDR1 and CDR2: SGHAT, FQNNGV. V lost 4 bases to trimming and J lost 1 base, with 10 bases between them. CDR3 nucleotide sequence: TGTGCCAGCAGCTCCCCCGGTCTCCAAGAGACCCAGTACTTC. Translation: CASSSPGLQETQYF. Full variable domain (remainder filled in from reference TRBV11-2 and TRBJ2-5): EAGVAQSPRYKIIEKRQSVAFWCNPISGHATLYWYQQILGQGPKLLIQFQNNGVVDDSQLPKDRFSAERLKGVDSTLKIQPAKLEDSAVYLCASSSPGLQETQYFGPGTRLLVL.

This clonotype was seen more than once but under ten times. The CDR3 nucleotides read TGCGCCAGCAGCTTTGGTGCGAGGACAGGTCAAGAGACCCAGTACTTC. Residues: CASSFGARTGQETQYF. The gene calls are TRBV5-1 and TRBJ2-5; TRBD1 matches at 7 bases. Looked up from germline, CDR1 is SGHRS and CDR2 is YFSETQ. With 2 bases clipped from V and 2 bases from J, the junction kept 9 bases outside the gene matches. The CDR3 extends over 16 amino acids.

The rearrangement joins TRBV27 to TRBJ2-5, with TRBD2 as a possible D gene (7 bases). CDR3 length equals 15 residues. Germline V gene lookup returns CDR1 MNHEY and CDR2 SMNVEV (reference sequence). The V and J ends lost 8 bases and 5 bases respectively, with 21 bases between them. CDR3 region: CASGRWGGSEETQYF. The CDR3 DNA sequence: TGTGCCAGCGGGAGATGGGGGGGCAGCGAGGAGACCCAGTACTTC.

This clonotype was seen more than once but under ten times. The V gene is TRBV20-1, the J gene TRBJ2-7, with D possibly TRBD2 on 5 matching bases. CDR1 is DFQATT and CDR2 is SNEGSKA in the germline V gene (reference sequence). V was cut by 3 bases and J by 4 bases, with 16 bases left in between. The CDR3 extends over 14 amino acids. The CDR3 protein is CSASLAKNPYEQYF. CDR3 nucleotide sequence: TGCAGTGCTAGTTTAGCGAAGAATCCGTACGAGCAGTACTTC.

The chain is built from TRBV28 and TRBJ1-2; no clear D. With 10 bases removed from V and 8 bases from J, the gap between germline ends came to 17 bases. CDR1 and CDR2 from the germline V gene are MDHEN and SYDVKM. CDR3 length: 12 residues. CDR3 region: CATSDEAEGYTF. The CDR3 nucleotides are TGTGCCACTTCGGACGAGGCAGAAGGCTACACCTTC.

The chain joins TRBV24-1 to TRBJ2-2, with D possibly TRBD1 on 5 matching bases. The V end was cut by 6 bases, the J end by 2 bases, with 6 bases between. This CDR3 region has 13 residues. Germline V gene sequence: CDR1 KGHDR, CDR2 SFDVKD. The CDR3 sequence is CATSTGNTGELFF. CDR3 DNA: TGTGCCACCAGTACAGGCAACACCGGGGAGCTGTTTTTT.

This clonotype was counted between two and nine times. The chain is built from TRBV20-1 and TRBJ2-7, with D tentatively TRBD2 (6 bases). The CDR3 loop spans 14 amino acids. CDR1 DFQATT and CDR2 SNEGSKA come from the germline V gene (reference sequence). Between the trimmed V and J ends, which lost 5 bases and 4 bases, there was a span of 18 bases. CDR3 nucleotides: TGCAGTGCTCCCCCCGAGGGGACTCATTACGAGCAGTACTTC. It translates to CSAPPEGTHYEQYF.

This clonotype occurred a few times. The chain is built from TRBV6-2 or TRBV6-3 and TRBJ2-1; 8 bases are shared with TRBD2. The germline CDR1 and CDR2 sequences are MNHEY and SVGEGT. V was pared by 0 bases and J by 6 bases, with 7 bases of the junction left unmatched. The CDR3 sequence is 16 residues long. CDR3 region: CASSYSVTSGINEQFF. The CDR3, as DNA: TGTGCCAGCAGTTACTCGGTAACTAGCGGAATCAATGAGCAGTTCTTC.

The J gene is TRBJ2-2, the V gene TRBV2; D ambiguous. The germline V gene encodes CDR1 SNHLY and CDR2 FYNNEI. V was trimmed by 6 bases and J by 8 bases, leaving 13 bases between them. The CDR3 spans 13 residues. The CDR3 nucleotides read TGTGCCAGCAGATGGATTTCTACGGGGGAGCTGTTTTTT. Translated: CASRWISTGELFF. The full variable domain, rest sourced from reference TRBV2 and TRBJ2-2, is EPEVTQTPSHQVTQMGQEVILRCVPISNHLYFYWYRQILGQKVEFLVSFYNNEISEKSEIFDDQFSVERPDGSNFTLKIRSTKLEDSAMYFCASRWISTGELFFGEGSRLTVL.

This clonotype was seen at least ten times. This rearrangement joins TRBV5-1 to TRBJ2-1, with 15 bases aligning to TRBD2. Per the germline V gene, CDR1 is SGHRS and CDR2 is YFSETQ. The J segment lost 5 bases and the V segment lost 4 bases, leaving 13 bases of the junction unmatched. The CDR3 runs to 19 residues. The CDR3: CASSVTGTSGGLKNNEQFF. As DNA, the CDR3 is TGCGCCAGCAGCGTTACCGGGACTAGCGGGGGGCTAAAAAACAATGAGCAGTTCTTC.

This clonotype was observed a handful of times. The chain couples TRBV5-1 to TRBJ2-1, with D maybe TRBD2 (6 bases). CDR1 is SGHRS and CDR2 is YFSETQ in the germline V gene. The V end was cut by 1 base, the J end by 4 bases, with 12 bases between. This CDR3 has 15 amino acids. CDR3 region: CASSLRRAMYNEQFF. The CDR3 DNA reads as TGCGCCAGCAGCTTGAGGAGGGCAATGTACAATGAGCAGTTCTTC. Full variable domain (missing parts from reference TRBV5-1 and TRBJ2-1): KAGVTQTPRYLIKTRGQQVTLSCSPISGHRSVSWYQQTPGQGLQFLFEYFSETQRNKGNFPGRFSGRQFSNSRSEMNVSTLELGDSALYLCASSLRRAMYNEQFFGPGTRLTVL.

The table lists this clonotype with a few counts. The rearrangement uses TRBV2 and TRBJ2-2; 8 bases line up with TRBD1. The CDR3 spans 18 residues. Per the germline V gene, CDR1 is SNHLY and CDR2 is FYNNEI. With V trimmed by 7 bases and J by 0 bases, 13 bases remained unmatched. The CDR3 sequence is CASTWTGRNRSNTGELFF. Here the CDR3 DNA reads TGTGCCAGCACTTGGACAGGGCGAAATAGATCGAACACCGGGGAGCTGTTTTTT.

The V gene is TRBV4-3, the J gene TRBJ2-1; unclear D gene. Germline V gene lookup returns CDR1 LGHNA and CDR2 YSLEER. The ends were cut back, 0 bases at V and 12 bases at J, with 12 bases in the middle. CDR3 size: 13 residues. CDR3 sequence reads: CASSQEKNTLQFF. CDR3 in DNA: TGCGCCAGCAGCCAAGAAAAAAACACCTTGCAGTTCTTC.

This clonotype was seen only a few times. The rearrangement joins TRBV7-9 to TRBJ1-4; D not certain. Germline V lookup: CDR1 SEHNR, CDR2 FQNEAQ (reference sequence). Trimming left V 1 base short and J 8 bases short, with 17 bases between. CDR3 length: 16 amino acids. The CDR3 sequence is CASSLEFNLGREKLFF. The CDR3 coding sequence is TGTGCCAGCAGCTTAGAATTCAACCTCGGGCGGGAAAAACTGTTTTTT.

The sample holds a few counts of this clonotype. The rearrangement joins TRBV18 to TRBJ2-5; 7 bases line up with TRBD2. The CDR3 extends over 15 amino acids. CDR1 and CDR2 from the germline V gene are KGHSH and LQKENI. V lost 3 bases, J lost 3 bases, and 7 bases stayed unmatched. CDR3 amino acids: CASSPTREGKETQYF. In nucleotides, the CDR3 is TGTGCCAGCTCACCGACCAGGGAGGGGAAAGAGACCCAGTACTTC.

V usage is TRBV10-3 and J usage is TRBJ1-6; no definite D call. The CDR3 covers 16 residues. The V gene lost 3 bases and the J gene lost 4 bases, with 13 bases spanning the gap. Germline CDR1 ENHRY, CDR2 SYGVKD. Here the CDR3 DNA reads TGTGCCATCAGTGACGAGCTCGGAGGGTATAATTCACCCCTCCACTTT. Its protein is CAISDELGGYNSPLHF.